The source of this T cell receptor beta chain is a study of blood T cell repertoires in COVID-19. The CDR3 runs 11 residues. The germline V gene has CDR1 MGHRA and CDR2 YSYEKL. J was trimmed by 8 bases and V by 3 bases; bases with no gene match: 0. Seattle's cohort entered during active infection and was followed longitudinally. Sequencing used immunoSEQ multiplex PCR; TCRdb keeps in-frame clones, though not all of them. The top ten clones hold 11% of a sample with 250,000 to 300,000 clones, around nine tenths of them seen once. The sequence was collected from a woman aged 30 to 39 with COVID-19, enrolled during active disease. The chain recombines TRBV4-1 with TRBJ1-2; TRBD1 matches at 7 bases. Source material: peripheral blood. This CDR3 is CASSQTGGYTF. The CDR3 bases are TGCGCCAGCAGCCAGACAGGGGGCTACACCTTC.